This T cell receptor (beta chain) originates from a study of T cell changes during pregnancy in multiple sclerosis. This CDR3 comprises 16 residues. Deletions cut 2 bases from V and 2 bases from J, with 13 bases between. Germline-derived CDR1 and CDR2 are MNHNS and SASEGT. Clones were sequenced by immunoSEQ multiplex PCR, and TCRdb holds only the in-frame ones, with some missing. Found here are 30,000 to 45,000 clones, 75% to 95% of them singletons; the top ten hold 0.45% to 0.55%. The TCR originated in a female donor in good health, enrolled as a control in a pregnancy study. Specimen: CD4+ T cells from peripheral blood mononuclear cells, collected in the second trimester of pregnancy. The rearrangement uses TRBV6-1 and TRBJ2-1; D perhaps matches TRBD2 (5 bases). CDR3 amino acids: CASSELTGDPYNEQFF. DNA of the CDR3: TGTGCCAGCAGTGAATTAACCGGGGATCCCTACAATGAGCAGTTCTTC.